Given below is one T cell receptor (beta chain) in context. As yet, its antigen is unknown. PCR amplification relied on 60 Vbeta primers (plus 13 Jbeta primers). Clones were read by immunoSEQ multiplex PCR, and TCRdb kept only the in-frame ones, dropping some. The sample table sets out fewer than 250,000 clones. Unrecorded immune exposures were likely, despite nominal health at sampling. The entry originates in a study of cytomegalovirus exposure and HLA in healthy donors. V was pared by 4 bases and J by 3 bases, with 10 bases between. CDR3 size: 13 residues. The germline CDR1 and CDR2 sequences are MNHEY and SVGAGI. Regarding the study as a whole: Links to common viral pathogens appeared, in a later analysis, for several of the most significant clusters. A later analysis linked 15,000 to 20,000 TCR beta sequences to HLA alleles at 0.05 false discovery rate.

The TCR originated in a woman aged 25 to 39 in good health and CMV-seropositive. The sample comprised PBMCs. V and J are TRBV6-5 and TRBJ2-7; D perhaps matches TRBD2 (5 bases). CDR3 bases: TGTGCCAGCAGTTCCCGGGGTCACTACGAGCAGTACTTC. Encoded protein: CASSSRGHYEQYF.